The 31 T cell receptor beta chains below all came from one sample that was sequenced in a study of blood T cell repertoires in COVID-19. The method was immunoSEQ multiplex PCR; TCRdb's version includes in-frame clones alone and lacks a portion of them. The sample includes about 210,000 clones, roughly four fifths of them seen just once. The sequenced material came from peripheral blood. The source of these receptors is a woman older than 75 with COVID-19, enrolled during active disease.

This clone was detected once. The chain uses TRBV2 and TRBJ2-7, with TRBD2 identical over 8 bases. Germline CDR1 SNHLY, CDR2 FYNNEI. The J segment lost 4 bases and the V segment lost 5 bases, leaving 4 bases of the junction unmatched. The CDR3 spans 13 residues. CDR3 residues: CASSPGGGYEQYF. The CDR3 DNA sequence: TGTGCCAGCAGTCCCGGGGGGGGGTACGAGCAGTACTTC.

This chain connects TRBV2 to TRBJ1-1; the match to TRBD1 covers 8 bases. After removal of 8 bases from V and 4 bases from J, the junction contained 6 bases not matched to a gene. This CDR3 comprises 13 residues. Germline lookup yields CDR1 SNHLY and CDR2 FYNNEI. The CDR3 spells CASGQGLGTEAFF. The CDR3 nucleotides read TGTGCCAGCGGACAGGGCTTGGGCACTGAAGCTTTCTTT.

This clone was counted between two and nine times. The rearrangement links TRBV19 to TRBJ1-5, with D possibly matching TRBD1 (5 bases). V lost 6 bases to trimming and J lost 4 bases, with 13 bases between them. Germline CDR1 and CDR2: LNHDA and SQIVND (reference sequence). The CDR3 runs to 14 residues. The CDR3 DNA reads TGTGCCAGTAGGGCGGGGCAGGTGAATCAGCCCCAGCATTTT. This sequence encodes CASRAGQVNQPQHF.

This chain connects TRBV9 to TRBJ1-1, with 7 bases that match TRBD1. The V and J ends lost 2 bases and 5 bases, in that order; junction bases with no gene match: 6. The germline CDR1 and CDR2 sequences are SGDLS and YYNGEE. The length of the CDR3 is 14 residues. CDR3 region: CASSVGGQKTEAFF. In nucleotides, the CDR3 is TGTGCCAGCAGCGTGGGGGGACAGAAGACTGAAGCTTTCTTT.

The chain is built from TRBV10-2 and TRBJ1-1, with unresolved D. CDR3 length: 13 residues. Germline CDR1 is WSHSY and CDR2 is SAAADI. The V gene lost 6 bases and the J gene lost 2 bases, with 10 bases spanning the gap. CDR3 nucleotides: TGCGCCAGCAGGGCAGGCAAAAACACTGAAGCTTTCTTT. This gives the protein CASRAGKNTEAFF.

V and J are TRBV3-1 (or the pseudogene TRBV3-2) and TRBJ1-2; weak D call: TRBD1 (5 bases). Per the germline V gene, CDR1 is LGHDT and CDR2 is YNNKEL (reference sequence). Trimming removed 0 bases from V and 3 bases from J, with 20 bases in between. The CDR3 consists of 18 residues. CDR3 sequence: CASSQEGGKVARDYGYTF. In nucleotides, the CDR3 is TGTGCCAGCAGCCAAGAGGGGGGGAAGGTGGCGCGGGACTATGGCTACACCTTC.

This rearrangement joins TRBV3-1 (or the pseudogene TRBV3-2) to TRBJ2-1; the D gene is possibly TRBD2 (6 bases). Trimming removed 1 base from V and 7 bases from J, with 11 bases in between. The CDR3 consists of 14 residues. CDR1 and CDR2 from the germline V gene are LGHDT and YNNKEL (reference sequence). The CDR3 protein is CASSQVWGENEQFF. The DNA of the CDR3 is TGTGCCAGCAGCCAAGTTTGGGGGGAGAATGAGCAGTTCTTC.

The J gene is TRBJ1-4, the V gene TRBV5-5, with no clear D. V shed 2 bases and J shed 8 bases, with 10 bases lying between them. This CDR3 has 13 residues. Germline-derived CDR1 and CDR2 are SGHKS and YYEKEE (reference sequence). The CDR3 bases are TGTGCCAGCAGCTTAGCCCCCGGGGAAAAACTGTTTTTT. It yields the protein CASSLAPGEKLFF.

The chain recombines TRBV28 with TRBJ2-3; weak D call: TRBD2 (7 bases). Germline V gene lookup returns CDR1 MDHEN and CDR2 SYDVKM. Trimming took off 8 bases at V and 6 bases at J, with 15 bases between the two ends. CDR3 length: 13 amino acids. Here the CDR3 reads CASATKGGDTQYF. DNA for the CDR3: TGTGCCAGCGCGACTAAGGGGGGGGATACGCAGTATTTT.

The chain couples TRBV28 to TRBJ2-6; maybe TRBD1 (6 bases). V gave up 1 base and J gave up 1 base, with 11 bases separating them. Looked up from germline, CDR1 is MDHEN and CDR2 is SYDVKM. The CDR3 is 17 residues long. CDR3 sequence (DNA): TGTGCCAGCAGTTTATCCCTGACAGGTTCTGGGGCCAACGTCCTGACTTTC. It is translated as CASSLSLTGSGANVLTF.

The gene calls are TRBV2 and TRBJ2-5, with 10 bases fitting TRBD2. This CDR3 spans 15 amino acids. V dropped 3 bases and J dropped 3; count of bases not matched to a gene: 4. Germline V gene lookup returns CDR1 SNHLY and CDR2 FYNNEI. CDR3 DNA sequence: TGTGCCAGCAGTGACAACGGACTAGCGGAAGAGACCCAGTACTTC. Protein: CASSDNGLAEETQYF.

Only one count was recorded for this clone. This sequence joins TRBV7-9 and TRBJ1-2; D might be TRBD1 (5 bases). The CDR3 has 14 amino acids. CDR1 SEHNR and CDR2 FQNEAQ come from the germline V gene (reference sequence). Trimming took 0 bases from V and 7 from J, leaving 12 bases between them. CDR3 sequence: CASSLAQGTGGYTF. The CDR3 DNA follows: TGTGCCAGCAGCTTAGCGCAGGGAACGGGTGGCTACACCTTC.

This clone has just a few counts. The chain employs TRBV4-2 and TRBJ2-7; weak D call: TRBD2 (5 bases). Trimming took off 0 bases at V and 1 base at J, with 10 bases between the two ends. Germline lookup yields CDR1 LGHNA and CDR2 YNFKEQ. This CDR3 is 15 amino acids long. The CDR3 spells CASSQDIPGSYEQYF. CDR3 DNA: TGTGCCAGCAGCCAAGATATCCCGGGGTCCTACGAGCAGTACTTC.

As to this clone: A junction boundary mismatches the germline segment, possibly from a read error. The chain's CDR3 is CASSAAGGYPRDF. The CDR3 DNA is TGTGCCAGCAGCGCAGCGGGAGGGTACCCCCGGGACTTC. V usage is TRBV9 and J usage is TRBJ2-5, with 10 bases fitting TRBD2. CDR1 is SGDLS, CDR2 YYNGEE, per germline. The CDR3 totals 13 residues.

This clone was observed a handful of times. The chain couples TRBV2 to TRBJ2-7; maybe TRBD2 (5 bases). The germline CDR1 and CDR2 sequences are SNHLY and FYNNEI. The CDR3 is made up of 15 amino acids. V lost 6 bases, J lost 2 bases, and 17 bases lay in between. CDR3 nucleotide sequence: TGTGCCAGCAGCCAAGGCGGAGGAGTCGCCTACGAGCAGTACTTC. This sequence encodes CASSQGGGVAYEQYF.

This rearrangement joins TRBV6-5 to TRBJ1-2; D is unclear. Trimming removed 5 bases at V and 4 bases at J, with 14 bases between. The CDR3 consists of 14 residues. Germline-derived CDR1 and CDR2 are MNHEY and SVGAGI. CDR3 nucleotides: TGTGCCAGCAGTCTCGAGACACCGGCCTATGGCTACACCTTC. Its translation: CASSLETPAYGYTF.

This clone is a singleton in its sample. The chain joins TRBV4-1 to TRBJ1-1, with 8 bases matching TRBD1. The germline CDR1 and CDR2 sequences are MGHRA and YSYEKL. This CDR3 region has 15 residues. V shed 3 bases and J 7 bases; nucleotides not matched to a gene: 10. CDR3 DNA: TGCGCCAGCAGCCAGGATGGACAGGGTCGGCTTGAAGCTTTCTTT. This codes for CASSQDGQGRLEAFF.

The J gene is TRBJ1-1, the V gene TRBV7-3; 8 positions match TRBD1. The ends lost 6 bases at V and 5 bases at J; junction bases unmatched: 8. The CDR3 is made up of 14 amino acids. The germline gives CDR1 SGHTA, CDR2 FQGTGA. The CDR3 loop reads CASRPQGASTEAFF. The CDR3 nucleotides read TGTGCCAGCAGGCCTCAGGGGGCGAGTACTGAAGCTTTCTTT. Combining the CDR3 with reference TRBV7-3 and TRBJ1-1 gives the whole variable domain GAGVSQTPSNKVTEKGKYVELRCDPISGHTALYWYRQSLGQGPEFLIYFQGTGAADDSGLPNDRFFAVRPEGSVSTLKIQRTERGDSAVYLCASRPQGASTEAFFGQGTRLTVV.

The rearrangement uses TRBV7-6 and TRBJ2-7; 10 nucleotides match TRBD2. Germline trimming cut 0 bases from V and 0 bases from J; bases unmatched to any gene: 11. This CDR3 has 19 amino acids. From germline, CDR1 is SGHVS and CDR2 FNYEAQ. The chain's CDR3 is CASSLAGPIAGGSSYEQYF. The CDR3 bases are TGTGCCAGCAGCTTAGCTGGGCCTATAGCGGGAGGCAGCTCCTACGAGCAGTACTTC.

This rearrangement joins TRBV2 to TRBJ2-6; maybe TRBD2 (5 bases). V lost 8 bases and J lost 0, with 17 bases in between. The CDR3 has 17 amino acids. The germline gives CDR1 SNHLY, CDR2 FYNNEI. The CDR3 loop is CASRRAAGVSGANVLTF. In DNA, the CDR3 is TGTGCCAGCCGGCGGGCAGCCGGGGTCTCTGGGGCCAACGTCCTGACTTTC.

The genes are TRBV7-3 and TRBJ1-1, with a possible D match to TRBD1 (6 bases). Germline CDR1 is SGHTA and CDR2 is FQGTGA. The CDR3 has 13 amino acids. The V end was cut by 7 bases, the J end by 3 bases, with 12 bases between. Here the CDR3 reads CASTEDSYTEAFF. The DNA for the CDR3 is TGTGCCAGCACCGAGGACAGCTACACTGAAGCTTTCTTT.

CDR3 coding DNA: TGTGCCAGTACTTCTGACAGGGCTACCGGGGAGCTGTTTTTT. Translation gives CASTSDRATGELFF. The V and J genes are TRBV19 and TRBJ2-2; 7 bases are a match to TRBD1. Germline loops: CDR1 LNHDA, CDR2 SQIVND (reference sequence). This CDR3 region has 14 residues. V shed 7 bases and J 5 bases; nucleotides not matched to a gene: 7.

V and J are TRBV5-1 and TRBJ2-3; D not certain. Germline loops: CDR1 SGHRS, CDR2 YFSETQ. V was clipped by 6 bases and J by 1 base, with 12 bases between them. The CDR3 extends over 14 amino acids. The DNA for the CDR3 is TGCGCCAGCACCCCCACCCCGGGCACAGATACGCAGTATTTT. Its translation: CASTPTPGTDTQYF.

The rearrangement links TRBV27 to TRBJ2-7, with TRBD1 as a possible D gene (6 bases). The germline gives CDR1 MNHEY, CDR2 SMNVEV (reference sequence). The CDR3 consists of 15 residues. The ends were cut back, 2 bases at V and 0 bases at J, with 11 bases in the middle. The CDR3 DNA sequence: TGTGCCAGCAGTTTAGCAGGGGCTGGCTCCTACGAGCAGTACTTC. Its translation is CASSLAGAGSYEQYF.

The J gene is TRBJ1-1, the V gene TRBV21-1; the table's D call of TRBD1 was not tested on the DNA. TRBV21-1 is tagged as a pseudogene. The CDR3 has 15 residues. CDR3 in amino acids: CASSAGQGRDTEAFF. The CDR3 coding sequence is TGTGCCAGCAGCGCGGGACAGGGAAGGGACACTGAAGCTTTCTTT.

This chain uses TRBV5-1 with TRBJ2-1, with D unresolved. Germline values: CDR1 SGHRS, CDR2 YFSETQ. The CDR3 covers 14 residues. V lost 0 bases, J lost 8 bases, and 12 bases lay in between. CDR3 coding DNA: TGCGCCAGCAGCTTGGATGTTGATCGGGATGAGCAGTTCTTC. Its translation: CASSLDVDRDEQFF. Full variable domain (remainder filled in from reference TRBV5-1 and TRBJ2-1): KAGVTQTPRYLIKTRGQQVTLSCSPISGHRSVSWYQQTPGQGLQFLFEYFSETQRNKGNFPGRFSGRQFSNSRSEMNVSTLELGDSALYLCASSLDVDRDEQFFGPGTRLTVL.

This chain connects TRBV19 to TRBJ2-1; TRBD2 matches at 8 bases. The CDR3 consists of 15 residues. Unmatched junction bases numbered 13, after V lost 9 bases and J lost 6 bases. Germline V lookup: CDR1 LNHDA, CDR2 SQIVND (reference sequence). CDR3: CASRGGLGRGNEQFF. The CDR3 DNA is TGTGCCAGCCGGGGGGGCTTAGGGCGGGGCAATGAGCAGTTCTTC.

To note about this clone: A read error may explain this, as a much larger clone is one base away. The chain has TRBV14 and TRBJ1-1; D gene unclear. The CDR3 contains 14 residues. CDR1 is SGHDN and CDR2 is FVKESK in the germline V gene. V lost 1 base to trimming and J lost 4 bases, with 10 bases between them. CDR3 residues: CASSQVPGSTEAFF. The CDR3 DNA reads TGTGCCAGCAGCCAAGTGCCGGGGAGCACTGAAGCTTTCTTT.

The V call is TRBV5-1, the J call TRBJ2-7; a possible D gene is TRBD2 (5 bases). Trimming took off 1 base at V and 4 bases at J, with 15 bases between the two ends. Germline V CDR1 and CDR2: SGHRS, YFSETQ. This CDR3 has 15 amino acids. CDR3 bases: TGCGCCAGCAGCTTGTACCAGAGGGCAGGATACGAGCAGTACTTC. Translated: CASSLYQRAGYEQYF.

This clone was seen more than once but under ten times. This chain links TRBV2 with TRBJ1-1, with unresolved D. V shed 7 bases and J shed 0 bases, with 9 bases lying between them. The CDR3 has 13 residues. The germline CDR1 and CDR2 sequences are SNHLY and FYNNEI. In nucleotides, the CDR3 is TGTGCCAGCACGTCAGAGGTGAACACTGAAGCTTTCTTT. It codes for CASTSEVNTEAFF.

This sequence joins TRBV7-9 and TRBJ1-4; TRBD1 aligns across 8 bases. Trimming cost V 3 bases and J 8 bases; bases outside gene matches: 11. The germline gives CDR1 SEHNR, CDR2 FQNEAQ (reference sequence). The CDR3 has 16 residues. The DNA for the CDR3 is TGTGCCAGCAGCTTGGGTTCAGGGGGCATACAGGAAAAACTGTTTTTT. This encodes CASSLGSGGIQEKLFF.